This TCR beta chain was captured by sequencing in a study of T cells after yellow fever vaccination. The study's findings and limits: Contamination by abundant bulk-population clonotypes could be present in FACS-sorted repertoires. A faster peak, day 5 versus 15, was reached by the weaker secondary response. Post-booster repertoires contained most primary-vaccination clones again (96% CD4, 85% to 90% CD8). Researchers noted that a small share of clonotypes showed up in both CD4 and CD8 compartments.

TCRdb itself ran the 5' RACE reads through MiXCR, one entry per CDR3 protein. In the table there are 45,000 to 65,000 distinct CDR3 sequences, 6.6% of which are singletons. The V and J ends lost 6 bases and 5 bases respectively, with 22 bases between them. Per germline, CDR1 SGHVS and CDR2 FQNEAQ. This CDR3 comprises 16 residues. The V and J genes are TRBV7-8 and TRBJ2-5, with D perhaps TRBD1 or TRBD2 (5 bases each). The receptor was isolated from a young man who received the YFV17D yellow fever vaccine. The input for sequencing was CD8+ T cells not binding an NS4B(214-222) dextramer, sorted from PBMCs, taken more than 40 days after the first yellow fever vaccination. CDR3 region: CASSFHPPRGDETQYF. For the CDR3, the DNA is TGTGCCAGCAGTTTTCACCCGCCGAGGGGAGACGAGACCCAGTACTTC.